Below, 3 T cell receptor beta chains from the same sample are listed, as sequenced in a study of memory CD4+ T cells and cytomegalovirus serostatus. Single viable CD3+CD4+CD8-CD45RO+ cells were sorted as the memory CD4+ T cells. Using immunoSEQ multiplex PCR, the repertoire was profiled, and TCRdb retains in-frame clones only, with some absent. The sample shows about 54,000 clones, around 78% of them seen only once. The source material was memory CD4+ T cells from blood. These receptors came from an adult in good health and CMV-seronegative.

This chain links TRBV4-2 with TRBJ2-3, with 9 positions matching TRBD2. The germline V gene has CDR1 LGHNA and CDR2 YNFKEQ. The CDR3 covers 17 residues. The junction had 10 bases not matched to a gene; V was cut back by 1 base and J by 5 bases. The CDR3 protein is CASSQVRAGGPGDTQYF. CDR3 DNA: TGTGCCAGCAGCCAAGTCAGGGCGGGGGGGCCAGGAGATACGCAGTATTTT.

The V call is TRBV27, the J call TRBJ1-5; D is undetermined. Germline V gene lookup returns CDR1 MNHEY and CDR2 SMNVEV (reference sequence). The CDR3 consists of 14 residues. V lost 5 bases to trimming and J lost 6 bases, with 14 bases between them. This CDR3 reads CASSRREVGQPQHF. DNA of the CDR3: TGTGCCAGCAGTAGAAGGGAGGTTGGTCAGCCCCAGCATTTT.

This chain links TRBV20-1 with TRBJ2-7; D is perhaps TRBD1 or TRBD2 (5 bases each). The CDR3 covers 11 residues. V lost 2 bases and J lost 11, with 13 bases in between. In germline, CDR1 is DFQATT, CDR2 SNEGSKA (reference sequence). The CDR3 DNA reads TGCAGTGCTAGACCCTCGGGGCCCGAGTACTTC. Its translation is CSARPSGPEYF.